This T cell receptor (beta chain) was identified in a study of blood T cells in healthy people across ages. About the study: Template switching recovered approximately one barcoded beta molecule for every two T cells.

General observations from the study: The study found more naive CD4+ cells and higher diversity in long-lived than aged donors.

Through a sample-barcoded 5' primer and a J-beta primer mix, a second PCR was run for roughly 6 to 12 cycles. Via MiXCR, TCRdb re-called the 5' RACE reads, giving one row per CDR3 protein. The repertoire has approximately 800,000 distinct CDR3 sequences, 35% to 40% of them found once; the top ten carry over 10%. This CDR3 has 17 residues. The germline V gene encodes CDR1 MNHEY and CDR2 SMNVEV (reference sequence). With 0 bases removed from V and 4 bases from J, the gap between germline ends came to 16 bases. This clonotype has just a few counts. What it recognizes is unknown. Input material: blood. V gene TRBV27 combines with J gene TRBJ2-1; TRBD2 is a possible D gene (6 bases). The source of this sequence is a man aged 18 to 35 in good health. CDR3 DNA: TGTGCCAGCAGTTTATCGAGAGGCGGGGTACGATACAATGAGCAGTTCTTC. Translating gives CASSLSRGGVRYNEQFF.